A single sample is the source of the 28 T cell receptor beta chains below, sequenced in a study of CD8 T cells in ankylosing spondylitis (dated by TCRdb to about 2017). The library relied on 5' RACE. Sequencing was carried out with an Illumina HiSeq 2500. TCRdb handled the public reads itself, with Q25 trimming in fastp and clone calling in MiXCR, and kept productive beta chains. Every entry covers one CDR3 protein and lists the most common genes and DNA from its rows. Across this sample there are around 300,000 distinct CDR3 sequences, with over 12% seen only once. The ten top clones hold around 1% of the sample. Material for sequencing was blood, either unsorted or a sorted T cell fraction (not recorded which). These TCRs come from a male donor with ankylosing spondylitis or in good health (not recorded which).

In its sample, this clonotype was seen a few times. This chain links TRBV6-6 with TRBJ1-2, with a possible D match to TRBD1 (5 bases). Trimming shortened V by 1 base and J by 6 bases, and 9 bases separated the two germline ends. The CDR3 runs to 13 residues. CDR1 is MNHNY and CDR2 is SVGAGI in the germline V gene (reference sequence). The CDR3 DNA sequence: TGTGCCAGCAGTTACTTCAGGGCTGATGGCTACACCTTC. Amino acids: CASSYFRADGYTF.

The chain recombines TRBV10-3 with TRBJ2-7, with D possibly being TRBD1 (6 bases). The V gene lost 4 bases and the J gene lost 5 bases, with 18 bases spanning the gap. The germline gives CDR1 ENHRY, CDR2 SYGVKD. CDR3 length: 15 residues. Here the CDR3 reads CAISGGGAPKNEQYF. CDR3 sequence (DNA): TGTGCCATCAGTGGAGGGGGAGCGCCGAAGAACGAGCAGTACTTC.

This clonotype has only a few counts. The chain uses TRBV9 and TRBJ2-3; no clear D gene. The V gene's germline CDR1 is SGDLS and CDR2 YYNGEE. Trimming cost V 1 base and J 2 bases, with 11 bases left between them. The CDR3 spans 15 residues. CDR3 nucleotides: TGTGCCAGCAGCGTAATCGGTAGACTCACAGATACGCAGTATTTT. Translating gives CASSVIGRLTDTQYF.

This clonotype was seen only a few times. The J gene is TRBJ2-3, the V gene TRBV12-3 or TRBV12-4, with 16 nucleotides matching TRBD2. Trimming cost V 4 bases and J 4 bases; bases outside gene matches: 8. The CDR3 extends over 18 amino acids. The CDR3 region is CASSSWGLAGGLADTQYF. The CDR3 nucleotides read TGTGCCAGCAGTTCTTGGGGACTAGCGGGGGGGCTCGCAGATACGCAGTATTTT.

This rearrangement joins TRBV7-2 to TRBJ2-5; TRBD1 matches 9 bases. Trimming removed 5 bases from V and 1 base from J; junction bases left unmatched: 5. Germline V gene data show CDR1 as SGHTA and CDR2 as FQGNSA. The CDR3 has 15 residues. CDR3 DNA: TGTGCCAGCAGCCCACAGGGGGCTCCCCAAGAGACCCAGTACTTC. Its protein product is CASSPQGAPQETQYF.

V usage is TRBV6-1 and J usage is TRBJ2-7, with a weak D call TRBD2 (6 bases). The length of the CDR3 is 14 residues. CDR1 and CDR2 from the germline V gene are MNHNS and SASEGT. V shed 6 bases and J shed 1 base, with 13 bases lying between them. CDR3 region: CASSAATSSYEQYF. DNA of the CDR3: TGTGCCAGCAGCGCCGCGACTAGTTCCTACGAGCAGTACTTC.

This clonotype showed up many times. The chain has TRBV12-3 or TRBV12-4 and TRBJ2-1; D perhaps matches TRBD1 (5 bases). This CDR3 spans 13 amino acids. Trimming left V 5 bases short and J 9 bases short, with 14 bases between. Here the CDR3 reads CASSGAVSSEQFF. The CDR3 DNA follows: TGTGCCAGCAGTGGGGCGGTCAGTAGTGAGCAGTTCTTC.

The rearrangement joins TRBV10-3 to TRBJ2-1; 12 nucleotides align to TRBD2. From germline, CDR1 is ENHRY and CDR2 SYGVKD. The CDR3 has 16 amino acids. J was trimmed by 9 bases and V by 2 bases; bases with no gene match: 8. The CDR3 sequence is CAISERSSGRVSEQFF. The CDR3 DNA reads TGTGCCATCAGTGAGAGGTCTAGCGGGAGGGTAAGTGAGCAGTTCTTC.

The CDR3 DNA is TGTGCCAGCAGCTTAAGGGGGAGGGGTTACGCTGAAGCTTTCTTT. Its protein product is CASSLRGRGYAEAFF. This chain connects TRBV11-2 to TRBJ1-1; TRBD1 is a possible D gene (6 bases). The CDR3 has 15 amino acids. With 2 bases removed from V and 6 bases from J, the gap between germline ends came to 16 bases. The germline V gene encodes CDR1 SGHAT and CDR2 FQNNGV.

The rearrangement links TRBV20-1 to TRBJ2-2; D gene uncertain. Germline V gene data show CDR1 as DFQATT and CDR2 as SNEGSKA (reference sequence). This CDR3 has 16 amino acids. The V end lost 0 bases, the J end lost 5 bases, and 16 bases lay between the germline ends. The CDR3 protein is CSARDFRFGLTGELFF. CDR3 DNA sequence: TGCAGTGCTAGAGATTTTAGGTTCGGTTTGACCGGGGAGCTGTTTTTT.

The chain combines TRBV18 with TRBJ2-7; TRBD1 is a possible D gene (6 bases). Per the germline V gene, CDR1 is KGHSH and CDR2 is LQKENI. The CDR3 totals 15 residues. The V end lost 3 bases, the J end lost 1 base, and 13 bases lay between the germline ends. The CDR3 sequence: CASSPQGQGSYEQYF. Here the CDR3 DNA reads TGTGCCAGCTCACCGCAGGGGCAAGGGTCCTACGAGCAGTACTTC.

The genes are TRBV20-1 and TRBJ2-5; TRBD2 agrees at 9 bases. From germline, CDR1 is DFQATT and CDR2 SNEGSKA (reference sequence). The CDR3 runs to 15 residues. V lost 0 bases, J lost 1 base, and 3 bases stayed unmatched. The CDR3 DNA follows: TGCAGTGCTAGAGATCTAGCGGGGAGCCAAGAGACCCAGTACTTC. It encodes CSARDLAGSQETQYF.

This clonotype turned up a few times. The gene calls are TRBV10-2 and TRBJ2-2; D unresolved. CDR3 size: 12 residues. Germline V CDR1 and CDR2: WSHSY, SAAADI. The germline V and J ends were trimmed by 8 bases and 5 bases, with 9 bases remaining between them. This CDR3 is CASPNPTGELFF. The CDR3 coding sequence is TGCGCCAGCCCGAACCCGACCGGGGAGCTGTTTTTT.

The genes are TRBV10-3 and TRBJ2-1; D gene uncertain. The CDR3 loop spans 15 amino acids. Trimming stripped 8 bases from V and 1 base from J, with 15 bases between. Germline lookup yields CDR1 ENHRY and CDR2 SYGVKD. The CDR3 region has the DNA TGTGCCATCGCAATATTAGAAAGTTCCTACAATGAGCAGTTCTTC. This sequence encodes CAIAILESSYNEQFF.

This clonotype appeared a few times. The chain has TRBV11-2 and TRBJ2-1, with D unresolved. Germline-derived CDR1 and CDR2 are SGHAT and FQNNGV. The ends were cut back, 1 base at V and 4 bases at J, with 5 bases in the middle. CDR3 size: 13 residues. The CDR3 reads CASSLARYNEQFF. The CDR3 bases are TGTGCCAGCAGCTTAGCCCGGTACAATGAGCAGTTCTTC.

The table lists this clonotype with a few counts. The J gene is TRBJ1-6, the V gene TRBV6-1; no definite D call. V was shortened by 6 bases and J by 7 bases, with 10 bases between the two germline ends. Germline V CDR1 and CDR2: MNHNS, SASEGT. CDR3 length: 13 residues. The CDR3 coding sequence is TGTGCCAGCAGGGAGGTGTCGAATTCACCCCTCCACTTT. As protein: CASREVSNSPLHF.

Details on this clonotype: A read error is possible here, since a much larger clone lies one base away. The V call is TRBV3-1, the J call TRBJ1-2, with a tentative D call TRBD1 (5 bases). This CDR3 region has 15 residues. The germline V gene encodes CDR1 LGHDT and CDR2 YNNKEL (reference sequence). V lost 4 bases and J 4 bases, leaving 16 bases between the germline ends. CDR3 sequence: CASSRSGPQAYGYTF. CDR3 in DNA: TGTGCCAGCAGCCGTTCGGGGCCCCAGGCCTATGGCTACACCTTC.

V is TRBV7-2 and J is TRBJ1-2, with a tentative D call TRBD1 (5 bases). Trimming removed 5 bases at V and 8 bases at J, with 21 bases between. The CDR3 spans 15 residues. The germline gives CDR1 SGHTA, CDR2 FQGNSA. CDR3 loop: CASSPNRPSMGGYTF. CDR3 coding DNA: TGTGCCAGCAGCCCAAACAGGCCTTCGATGGGGGGCTACACCTTC. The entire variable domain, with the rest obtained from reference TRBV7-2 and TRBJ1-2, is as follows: GAGVSQSPSNKVTEKGKDVELRCDPISGHTALYWYRQSLGQGLEFLIYFQGNSAPDKSGLPSDRFSAERTGGSVSTLTIQRTQQEDSAVYLCASSPNRPSMGGYTFGSGTRLTVV.

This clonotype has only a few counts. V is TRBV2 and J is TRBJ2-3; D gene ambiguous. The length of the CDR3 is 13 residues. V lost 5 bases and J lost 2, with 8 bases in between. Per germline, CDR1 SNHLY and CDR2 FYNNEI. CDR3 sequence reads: CASSQAVTDTQYF. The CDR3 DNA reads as TGTGCCAGCAGTCAGGCCGTCACAGATACGCAGTATTTT.

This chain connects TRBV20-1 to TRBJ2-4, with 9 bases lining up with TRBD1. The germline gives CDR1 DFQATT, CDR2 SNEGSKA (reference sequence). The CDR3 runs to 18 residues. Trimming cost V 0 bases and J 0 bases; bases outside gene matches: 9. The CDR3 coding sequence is TGCAGTGCTAGAGATCCATACAGGGGGCAATTAGCCAAAAACATTCAGTACTTC. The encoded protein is CSARDPYRGQLAKNIQYF.

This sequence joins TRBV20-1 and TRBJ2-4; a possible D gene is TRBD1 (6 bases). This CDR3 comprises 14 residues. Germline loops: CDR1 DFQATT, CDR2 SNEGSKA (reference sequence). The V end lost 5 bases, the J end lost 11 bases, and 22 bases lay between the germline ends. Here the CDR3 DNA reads TGCAGTGCTCGCCGGGACATACTAAAGGAGGTTCAGTACTTC. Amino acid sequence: CSARRDILKEVQYF.

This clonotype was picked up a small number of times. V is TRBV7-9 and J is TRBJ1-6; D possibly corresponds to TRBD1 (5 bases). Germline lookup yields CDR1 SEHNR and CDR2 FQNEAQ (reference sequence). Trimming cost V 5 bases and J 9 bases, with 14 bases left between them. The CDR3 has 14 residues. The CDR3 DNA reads TGTGCCAGCAGCAGACCAAGTAGGGGTTCACCCCTCCACTTT. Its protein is CASSRPSRGSPLHF.

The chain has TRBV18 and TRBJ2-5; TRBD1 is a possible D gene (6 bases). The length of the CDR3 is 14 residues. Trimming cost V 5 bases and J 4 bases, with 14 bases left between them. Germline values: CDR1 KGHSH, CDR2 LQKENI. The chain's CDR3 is CASSSRDTPETQYF. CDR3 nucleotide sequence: TGTGCCAGCTCATCCCGGGACACCCCAGAGACCCAGTACTTC.

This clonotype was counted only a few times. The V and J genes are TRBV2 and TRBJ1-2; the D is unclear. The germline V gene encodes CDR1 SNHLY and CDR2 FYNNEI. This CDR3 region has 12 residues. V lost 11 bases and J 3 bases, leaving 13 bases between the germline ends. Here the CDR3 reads CARQESYYGYTF. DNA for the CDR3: TGTGCCCGCCAGGAGTCATACTATGGCTACACCTTC.

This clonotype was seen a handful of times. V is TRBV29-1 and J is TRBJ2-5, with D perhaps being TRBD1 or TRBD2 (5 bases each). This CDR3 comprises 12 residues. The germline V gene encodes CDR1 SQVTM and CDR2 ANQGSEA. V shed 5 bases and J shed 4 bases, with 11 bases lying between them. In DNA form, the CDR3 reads TGCAGCGTTCGGCTCGGGACAGAGACCCAGTACTTC. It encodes CSVRLGTETQYF.

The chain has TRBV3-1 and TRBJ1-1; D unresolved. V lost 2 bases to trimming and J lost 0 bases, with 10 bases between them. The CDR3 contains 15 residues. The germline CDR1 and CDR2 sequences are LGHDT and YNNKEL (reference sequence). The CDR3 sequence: CASSQLSAVNTEAFF. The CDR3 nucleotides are TGTGCCAGCAGCCAACTTTCAGCAGTGAACACTGAAGCTTTCTTT.

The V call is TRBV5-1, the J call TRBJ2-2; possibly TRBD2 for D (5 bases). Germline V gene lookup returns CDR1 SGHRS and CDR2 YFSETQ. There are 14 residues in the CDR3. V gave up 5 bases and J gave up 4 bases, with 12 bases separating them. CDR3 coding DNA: TGCGCCAGCAGTGCCGGGGTTACCACCGGGGAGCTGTTTTTT. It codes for CASSAGVTTGELFF.

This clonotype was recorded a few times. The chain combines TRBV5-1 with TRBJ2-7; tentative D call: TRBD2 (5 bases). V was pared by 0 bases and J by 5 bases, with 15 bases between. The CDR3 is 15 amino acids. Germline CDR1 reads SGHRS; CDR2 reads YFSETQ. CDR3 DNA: TGCGCCAGCAGCTTGGATCGGGGTTCTATGGACGAGCAGTACTTC. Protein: CASSLDRGSMDEQYF.